This is a list of T cell receptor beta chains from one sample in a study of shared clonotypes between healthy human individuals. Repertoires were generated with immunoSEQ multiplex PCR, while TCRdb's copy carries only in-frame clones and drops some. Among about 770,000 clones listed, approximately 72% were seen once. The specimen was memory CD4+ T cells sorted from blood. Receptors were obtained from a woman in her twenties or thirties in good health. Each CDR3 is given with its conserved first and last residue. Fields, in order: V gene, clone size, D gene, J gene, CDR3 DNA, CDR3 protein. D genes are given only for firm matches. Clone size is stated in some rows and not others, as once, few, many or a class when expanded.

v_gene: TRBV11-2
abundance: few
d_gene: NA
j_gene: TRBJ2-3
CDR3nt: TGTGCCAGCAGCTTAGCCCCAGGGCGGACAGCGAGAGATACGCAGTATTTT
CDR3aa: CASSLAPGRTARDTQYF

v_gene: TRBV4-3
abundance: once
d_gene: NA
j_gene: TRBJ2-6
CDR3nt: TGCGCCAGCAGCCAAGCTAACGTCCTGACTTTC
CDR3aa: CASSQANVLTF

v_gene: TRBV7-7
abundance: NA
d_gene: TRBD1
j_gene: TRBJ2-5
CDR3nt: TGTGCCAGCAGCTCCCTGACAGGGGGTGGGGAGACCCAGTACTTC
CDR3aa: CASSSLTGGGETQYF

v_gene: TRBV28
abundance: NA
d_gene: TRBD2
j_gene: TRBJ2-1
CDR3nt: TGTGCCAGCAGACTCGCACCCGGACTAGCATATAACTGGGCCAATGAGCAGTTCTTC
CDR3aa: CASRLAPGLAYNWANEQFF

v_gene: TRBV7-2
abundance: NA
d_gene: TRBD1
j_gene: TRBJ1-5
CDR3nt: TGTGCCAGCAGCCTTACAGGGGGCGGCAATCAGCCCCAGCATTTT
CDR3aa: CASSLTGGGNQPQHF

v_gene: TRBV10-2
abundance: NA
d_gene: NA
j_gene: TRBJ2-7
CDR3nt: TGCGCCAGCAGGGGCAGCTACTACGAGCAGTACTTC
CDR3aa: CASRGSYYEQYF

v_gene: TRBV5-1
abundance: many
d_gene: TRBD2
j_gene: TRBJ2-3
CDR3nt: TGCGCCAGCAGCCTGATAGCGGGAGGGCCCGATACGCAGTATTTT
CDR3aa: CASSLIAGGPDTQYF

v_gene: TRBV5-5
abundance: few
d_gene: NA
j_gene: TRBJ1-2
CDR3nt: TGTGCCAGCAGCTTGGTGCCTGGGGGCTATGGCTACACCTTC
CDR3aa: CASSLVPGGYGYTF

v_gene: TRBV5-4
abundance: NA
d_gene: NA
j_gene: TRBJ1-2
CDR3nt: TGTGCCAGCAGCTTGGACAGCCCCCGAGCTAACTATGGCTACACCTTC
CDR3aa: CASSLDSPRANYGYTF

v_gene: TRBV28
abundance: NA
d_gene: TRBD1
j_gene: TRBJ1-5
CDR3nt: TGTGCCAGCAGCTACAGGGGTTTCCCCCTTTTTAATCAGCCCCAGCATTTT
CDR3aa: CASSYRGFPLFNQPQHF

v_gene: TRBV10-3
abundance: few
d_gene: NA
j_gene: TRBJ2-7
CDR3nt: TGTGCCATCCTCAGGGGTTCGGGCTCCTACGAGCAGTACTTC
CDR3aa: CAILRGSGSYEQYF

v_gene: TRBV29-1
abundance: NA
d_gene: TRBD2
j_gene: TRBJ2-1
CDR3nt: TGCAGCGTTGGAGGCGGGAGGAACGACAATGAGCAGTTCTTC
CDR3aa: CSVGGGRNDNEQFF

v_gene: TRBV11-2
abundance: NA
d_gene: NA
j_gene: TRBJ2-5
CDR3nt: TGTGCCAGCACCCCTAGGCCAGCAGAGACCCAGTACTTC
CDR3aa: CASTPRPAETQYF

v_gene: TRBV2
abundance: once
d_gene: NA
j_gene: TRBJ1-5
CDR3nt: TGTGCCAGCACGTCTAACTGGAGCAATCAGCCCCAGCATTTT
CDR3aa: CASTSNWSNQPQHF

v_gene: TRBV7-8
abundance: NA
d_gene: NA
j_gene: TRBJ1-1
CDR3nt: TGTGCCAGCAGCTTAGTCACGGACACTGAAGCTTTCTTT
CDR3aa: CASSLVTDTEAFF

v_gene: TRBV10-3
abundance: NA
d_gene: TRBD1
j_gene: TRBJ1-1
CDR3nt: TGTGCCATCAACAGGGACAGTTGGAACACTGAAGCTTTCTTT
CDR3aa: CAINRDSWNTEAFF

v_gene: TRBV6-1
abundance: NA
d_gene: TRBD1
j_gene: TRBJ1-1
CDR3nt: TGTGCCAGCAGGCGCGGACAGGGCATAAACACTGAAGCTTTCTTT
CDR3aa: CASRRGQGINTEAFF

v_gene: TRBV7-9
abundance: NA
d_gene: NA
j_gene: TRBJ2-6
CDR3nt: TGTGCCAGCAGCCCACAGGGTTCTGGGGCCAACGTCCTGACCTTC
CDR3aa: CASSPQGSGANVLTF

v_gene: TRBV7-8
abundance: NA
d_gene: NA
j_gene: TRBJ2-7
CDR3nt: TGTGCCAGCAGCTTGACTCAGGGGACCGAGCAGTACTTC
CDR3aa: CASSLTQGTEQYF

v_gene: TRBV2
abundance: NA
d_gene: NA
j_gene: TRBJ2-2
CDR3nt: TGTGCCAGCAGGCCGGAGACGACCGGGGAGCTGTTTTTT
CDR3aa: CASRPETTGELFF

v_gene: TRBV7-2
abundance: many
d_gene: NA
j_gene: TRBJ2-1
CDR3nt: TGTGCCAGCAGCTCCACCAGTCTTGTGAACAATGAGCAGTTCTTC
CDR3aa: CASSSTSLVNNEQFF

v_gene: TRBV7-7
abundance: many
d_gene: NA
j_gene: TRBJ2-5
CDR3nt: TGTGCCAGCAGCCGGACTGGGGCCGAGTGGGAGACCCAGTACTTC
CDR3aa: CASSRTGAEWETQYF

v_gene: TRBV5-4
abundance: few
d_gene: TRBD1
j_gene: TRBJ2-3
CDR3nt: TGTGCCAGCAGCTTCCCTATGGGACAGGGGGAGGATACGCAGTATTTT
CDR3aa: CASSFPMGQGEDTQYF

v_gene: TRBV5-1
abundance: NA
d_gene: TRBD2
j_gene: TRBJ2-7
CDR3nt: TGCGCCAGCAGCTCCTCCCTAGCGGGAGGGCCCTACGAGCAGTACTTC
CDR3aa: CASSSSLAGGPYEQYF

v_gene: TRBV6-5
abundance: NA
d_gene: NA
j_gene: TRBJ1-2
CDR3nt: TGTGCCAGCAGTTCCAGGGGAACTAACTATGGCTACACCTTC
CDR3aa: CASSSRGTNYGYTF

v_gene: TRBV2
abundance: NA
d_gene: TRBD2
j_gene: TRBJ2-1
CDR3nt: TGTGCCAGCTGCCAGAGCGGGAACCACAATGAGCAGTTCTTC
CDR3aa: CASCQSGNHNEQFF

v_gene: TRBV21-1
abundance: NA
d_gene: NA
j_gene: TRBJ2-2
CDR3nt: TGTGCCAGCAGCAAGTGGGGACTAGCGCGAGAGGGCTACACCGGGGAGCTGTTTTTT
CDR3aa: CASSKWGLAREGYTGELFF

v_gene: TRBV15
abundance: NA
d_gene: NA
j_gene: TRBJ2-5
CDR3nt: TGTGCCACCAGCAGAGATCGGGGGTACCAAGAGACCCAGTACTTC
CDR3aa: CATSRDRGYQETQYF